The entry below describes one T cell receptor (beta chain). Its antigen is unknown. The sample holds no much larger clone one base away, and base qualities are not on file. These data belong to a study of blood T cell repertoires in COVID-19 (dated by TCRdb to 2018 to 2020). At the level of the whole study: The collaborator samples originated in the United States, Italy and Spain and spanned the acute and convalescent phases of COVID-19. The material from the prospective study consisted of cDNA or gDNA derived from T cells, B-cell-depleted T cells, or PBMCs. The dataset comprised deeply sampled blood TCRbeta repertoires from subjects exposed to, actively infected with, or recovered from COVID-19. A freely available public database, intended as a resource for researchers studying the immune response to SARS-CoV-2, is where the repertoires were released. The samples were drawn from the first 160 participants of the ongoing ImmuneRACE study and from 1,254 subjects provided by 6 global collaborators. A de-identified subject ID, COVID-19 status, age in years and sex were almost always included in the sample metadata. Where HLA class I and class II types were available, the types were taken from metadata supplied by the sample provider, not from assay-based typing. The investigation overall reported the following: The quantity of clinical and demographic metadata differed by source and by participant and was supplied without curation.

Collaborating institutions collected whole blood in K2EDTA tubes following their own protocols. For TCRbeta analysis, collaborator samples were shipped as frozen whole blood, as isolated PBMCs, or as DNA extracted from either sample type. TCRbeta CDR3 regions were amplified from genomic DNA using the immunoSEQ Assay, a bias-controlled multiplex PCR. The paper's data handling went like this. Nucleated cell counts per sample were estimated from amplification of reference gene primers within the assay. Sequence reads were collapsed and filtered to measure the absolute abundance of every unique TCRbeta CDR3 rearrangement. For each sample, productive Simpson clonality was calculated by taking the square root of Simpson's diversity index across productive rearrangements. TCRdb holds this immuneACCESS table with in-frame rearrangements only. Some clones are missing; in checked studies, unresolved V genes explain under half, and the rest has no known cause. Clone size and V and J calls were adopted from that table, with D and trimming inferred from the DNA. The sample table shows about 31,000 clones, and more than 80% are seen once. The top ten hold 16% of the sample.

This receptor was obtained from a man of 80 years or more with acute or convalescent COVID-19. Sample: peripheral blood.

In nucleotide form, the sequence is TGCGCCAGCAGGGACCTAAGGACTAGCAATGAGCAGTTCTTC. Translated, this gives CASRDLRTSNEQFF. The rearrangement joined TRBV10-2 to TRBJ2-1; TRBD2 agrees with 7 junctional bases. The CDR3, from cysteine to phenylalanine, totals 14 residues. Only the CDR3 part of the read is kept: 42 bases, read in frame from the first base. The germline V and J ends show losses of 6 bases and 6 bases respectively, and no gene match explains 8 bases of the junction. For CDR1 and CDR2, the germline V gene lists WSHSY and SAAADI.